The 21 T cell receptor beta chains given below trace back to one sample, sequenced in a study of spatial heterogeneity in lung cancer. TCRdb reanalysed the 5' RACE reads using MiXCR and keeps one entry per CDR3 protein. The sample carries about 36,000 distinct CDR3 sequences, around 5% recorded once. Time point given: sample taken at primary tumor resection. Tumor, nontumor lung or frozen PBMC supplied whole RNA that was sequenced unsorted. Sequencing was performed on PBMCs, taken at surgery. The receptors here all came from a female donor with early-stage non-small cell lung cancer.

With respect to this clonotype: A much larger clone is a single base away; this may be a read error. The gene calls are TRBV29-1 and TRBJ2-4; 9 nucleotides agree with TRBD2. The CDR3 consists of 15 residues. Per the germline V gene, CDR1 is SQVTM and CDR2 is ANQGSEA. The CDR3, as DNA: TGCAGCGTTGGTGGGGTAGCGGGAGAATACGGCATTCAGCACTTC. Encoded protein: CSVGGVAGEYGIQHF.

This clonotype was recorded many times. V is TRBV5-6 and J is TRBJ2-7; D is uncertain. Trimming stripped 1 base from V and 3 bases from J, with 14 bases between. From germline, CDR1 is SGHDT and CDR2 YYEEEE. This CDR3 spans 15 amino acids. The CDR3 here is CASSLFATYGYEQYF. DNA of the CDR3: TGTGCCAGCAGCTTGTTTGCCACATATGGCTACGAGCAGTACTTC.

Many counts were recorded for this clonotype. This sequence joins TRBV5-5 and TRBJ2-3; 15 bases align to TRBD2. Germline loops: CDR1 SGHKS, CDR2 YYEKEE (reference sequence). The length of the CDR3 is 18 residues. With V trimmed by 0 bases and J by 0 bases, 2 bases remained unmatched. As DNA, the CDR3 is TGTGCCAGCAGCTTGGTGGGACTAGCGGGGGGAAGCACAGATACGCAGTATTTT. It codes for CASSLVGLAGGSTDTQYF.

A word on this clonotype: With a much larger clone just one base away, this may be a read error. V is TRBV12-3 or TRBV12-4 and J is TRBJ2-1; D gene unclear. This CDR3 spans 11 amino acids. Here the CDR3 reads CASGPLSVQLF. Written as DNA, the CDR3 is TGTGCCAGCGGCCCACTATCGGTGCAGCTCTTC.

A few counts support this clonotype. The rearrangement uses TRBV12-3 or TRBV12-4 and TRBJ1-2; TRBD1 agrees at 7 bases. Trimming removed 6 bases from V and 3 bases from J; junction bases left unmatched: 7. The CDR3 is made up of 14 amino acids. The CDR3 nucleotides read TGTGCCAGCAGCCCGGGACAGTTACACTATGGCTACACCTTC. It specifies CASSPGQLHYGYTF.

This clonotype was seen at least ten times. The chain couples TRBV5-1 to TRBJ2-3, with a possible D match to TRBD2 (7 bases). This CDR3 is built from 13 residues. Trimming shortened V by 5 bases and J by 3 bases, and 10 bases separated the two germline ends. Germline CDR1 reads SGHRS; CDR2 reads YFSETQ. CDR3 coding DNA: TGCGCCAGCAGACAGGGAGGGACAGATACGCAGTATTTT. Protein product: CASRQGGTDTQYF.

At least ten counts were recorded for this clonotype. The rearrangement joins TRBV12-3 or TRBV12-4 to TRBJ1-5, with D possibly being TRBD1 (5 bases). This CDR3 is built from 15 residues. Between the trimmed V and J ends, which lost 6 bases and 5 bases, there was a span of 17 bases. The CDR3 region is CASSGGTYPDQPQHF. In DNA form, the CDR3 reads TGTGCCAGCAGCGGTGGGACCTACCCTGATCAGCCCCAGCATTTT.

This clonotype was counted many times. The genes are TRBV7-9 and TRBJ2-3; D is undetermined. Looked up from germline, CDR1 is SEHNR and CDR2 is FQNEAQ (reference sequence). Trimming left V 5 bases short and J 6 bases short, with 9 bases between. The CDR3 sequence is 12 residues long. The CDR3 here is CASSPESDTQYF. The DNA of the CDR3 is TGTGCCAGCAGCCCGGAGTCGGATACGCAGTATTTT. The full variable domain, with the rest looked up from reference TRBV7-9 and TRBJ2-3, is DTGVSQNPRHKITKRGQNVTFRCDPISEHNRLYWYRQTLGQGPEFLTYFQNEAQLEKSRLLSDRFSAERPKGSFSTLEIQRTEQGDSAMYLCASSPESDTQYFGPGTRLTVL.

This clonotype was found many times. The CDR3 DNA reads as TGTGCCAGCAGCCCCCCTCGGCGCGGGCTAGAGACCCAGTACTTC. Amino acids: CASSPPRRGLETQYF. The rearrangement joins TRBV7-9 to TRBJ2-5, with D perhaps TRBD2 (5 bases). V was clipped by 5 bases and J by 4 bases, with 17 bases between them. Per the germline V gene, CDR1 is SEHNR and CDR2 is FQNEAQ (reference sequence). The CDR3 has 15 amino acids.

This clonotype was seen many times. The V and J genes are TRBV7-2 and TRBJ2-3; 11 bases align to TRBD2. The germline CDR1 and CDR2 sequences are SGHTA and FQGNSA. The V and J ends lost 8 bases and 5 bases, in that order; junction bases with no gene match: 9. The CDR3 contains 15 residues. The CDR3 loop is CASRVAGGPLDTQYF. The DNA of the CDR3 is TGTGCCAGCCGTGTAGCGGGAGGGCCGTTAGATACGCAGTATTTT.

This clonotype was detected many times. The chain carries TRBV29-1 and TRBJ2-3; D gene ambiguous. The CDR3 length is 13 residues. In germline, CDR1 is SQVTM, CDR2 ANQGSEA. Trimming pared 4 bases from V and 6 bases from J, leaving 14 bases between. The CDR3 DNA is TGCAGCGTTGGAGTTCGCGGTGGGGATACGCAGTATTTT. It encodes CSVGVRGGDTQYF.

The chain couples TRBV20-1 to TRBJ1-1; D not resolved. The germline V gene encodes CDR1 DFQATT and CDR2 SNEGSKA (reference sequence). The CDR3 loop spans 12 amino acids. The V gene lost 5 bases and the J gene lost 5 bases, with 12 bases spanning the gap. The chain's CDR3 is CSAHRAATEAFF. The DNA of the CDR3 is TGCAGTGCTCACCGCGCGGCGACTGAAGCTTTCTTT.

The chain uses TRBV5-4 and TRBJ2-1; 11 nucleotides align to TRBD2. Germline assignment: CDR1 SGHNT and CDR2 YYREEE (reference sequence). Trimming cost V 3 bases and J 8 bases; bases outside gene matches: 13. The CDR3 spans 17 residues. DNA of the CDR3: TGTGCCAGCAGCTCCCCTTTAGCGGGAGGGCCTACCGATGAGCAGTTCTTC. This encodes CASSSPLAGGPTDEQFF.

In this sample, this clonotype turned up many times. J is TRBJ2-1 and V is TRBV29-1; D not resolved. CDR3 length equals 14 residues. V lost 6 bases, J lost 0 bases, and 12 bases lay in between. CDR1 is SQVTM and CDR2 is ANQGSEA in the germline V gene. CDR3 DNA sequence: TGCAGCGTAGCAGACGTGAGCTCCTACAATGAGCAGTTCTTC. Protein product: CSVADVSSYNEQFF.

This clonotype is categorized as medium-sized (0.01 to 0.1%). The chain recombines TRBV9 with TRBJ2-6; D tentatively reads TRBD1 or TRBD2 (5 bases each). V was clipped by 0 bases and J by 5 bases, with 12 bases between them. Germline V lookup: CDR1 SGDLS, CDR2 YYNGEE. CDR3 length equals 16 residues. CDR3 DNA sequence: TGTGCCAGCAGCGTAGCTACGGGGACCCGGGCCAACGTCCTGACTTTC. Its translation: CASSVATGTRANVLTF.

This clonotype was picked up many times. The gene calls are TRBV7-2 and TRBJ2-7, with TRBD1 as a possible D gene (7 bases). V was cut by 5 bases and J by 2 bases, with 28 bases left in between. The CDR3 contains 19 residues. Germline V gene sequence: CDR1 SGHTA, CDR2 FQGNSA. The CDR3 spells CASSPAPYRVGRGAYEQYF. The CDR3 region has the DNA TGTGCCAGCAGCCCAGCACCTTACCGGGTAGGCAGGGGGGCCTACGAGCAGTACTTC.

This clonotype has at least ten counts. The V and J genes are TRBV7-9 and TRBJ2-5; no reliable D call. Per germline, CDR1 SEHNR and CDR2 FQNEAQ (reference sequence). Trimming took off 5 bases at V and 2 bases at J, with 18 bases between the two ends. The CDR3 runs 16 residues. The CDR3 here is CASSPTGPKEQETQYF. The CDR3 DNA sequence: TGTGCCAGCAGCCCAACGGGCCCCAAGGAACAAGAGACCCAGTACTTC.

J is TRBJ1-5 and V is TRBV29-1, with TRBD1 identical over 9 bases. V lost 5 bases and J lost 5; bases outside the gene matches: 7. The CDR3 spans 14 residues. Germline V CDR1 and CDR2: SQVTM, ANQGSEA. The CDR3 coding sequence is TGCAGCGTTACGACAGGGGGGAGAGATCAGCCCCAGCATTTT. Encoded protein: CSVTTGGRDQPQHF.

This clonotype appeared many times. The chain couples TRBV5-6 to TRBJ2-4; tentatively, D is TRBD1 or TRBD2 (5 bases each). Trimming removed 4 bases at V and 0 bases at J, with 14 bases between. CDR3 size: 16 residues. Germline CDR1 SGHDT, CDR2 YYEEEE. This chain's CDR3 is CASSGYRDLAKNIQYF. CDR3 sequence (DNA): TGTGCCAGCAGCGGATACCGGGACCTAGCCAAAAACATTCAGTACTTC.

This clonotype was seen repeatedly, ten times or more. The chain links TRBV24-1 to TRBJ2-1, with TRBD2 matching over 10 bases. The length of the CDR3 is 16 residues. Germline values: CDR1 KGHDR, CDR2 SFDVKD. With 0 bases clipped from V and 10 bases from J, the junction kept 8 bases outside the gene matches. Here the CDR3 DNA reads TGTGCCACCAGTGATTTGAGCGAGCGGGGGGGCGAAGAGCAGTTCTTC. It encodes CATSDLSERGGEEQFF.

In this sample, this clonotype turned up many times. The chain links TRBV7-3 to TRBJ2-1; 9 bases agree with TRBD1. In germline, CDR1 is SGHTA, CDR2 FQGTGA. Losses at the gene ends were 5 bases for V and 7 bases for J; bases not matched to a gene: 9. The CDR3 has 15 residues. CDR3 DNA sequence: TGTGCCAGCAGCATTACCGGGACAGGGACGAATGAGCAGTTCTTC. Its translation: CASSITGTGTNEQFF.